Listed below are T cell receptor beta chains from one sample, sequenced in a study of cytomegalovirus exposure and HLA in healthy donors. The assay was immunoSEQ multiplex PCR, and TCRdb's table has in-frame clones only and misses some. The table has about 170,000 clones, roughly 79% seen once; the top ten hold more than 2%. Sample: PBMCs. Every receptor here comes from a woman between 25 and 40 years old in good health and CMV-seropositive. Each CDR3 is given with its conserved first and last residue.

j_call v_call cdr3_aa
TRBJ1-4 TRBV5-6 CASSATGGEKLFF
TRBJ1-1 TRBV7-9 CASSRTNQGEAFF
TRBJ1-5 TRBV5-1 CASSRDSTGDQPQHF
TRBJ1-5 TRBV19 CASSSDSGNQPQHF
TRBJ1-1 TRBV5-1 CASSGRTGAEAFF
TRBJ2-5 TRBV6-5 CASSYPRTSGGETQYF
TRBJ1-5 TRBV10-3 CAVRQTFNQPQHF
TRBJ1-4 TRBV11-2 CASSTGAGEKLFF
TRBJ1-2 TRBV27 CASSSGTGITLGYTF
TRBJ1-2 TRBV30 CAWRQGGHGYTF
TRBJ2-5 TRBV10-1 CASSPGQPQETQYF
TRBJ2-7 TRBV29-1 CSVVSGGPYEQYF
TRBJ2-1 TRBV5-1 CASSLKPRVVYNEQFF
TRBJ1-1 TRBV5-6 CASSFVGRETEAFF
TRBJ2-3 TRBV6-1 CASSRLNSGTDTQYF
TRBJ2-7 TRBV4-3 CASSQVRGGQGLYEQYF
TRBJ2-7 TRBV28 CASTRTGHYEQYF
TRBJ1-4 TRBV7-9 CASSLATGFNEKLFF
TRBJ2-3 TRBV7-2 CASSLSGGEDTQYF
TRBJ2-7 TRBV5-1 CASSFNWAGGASYEQYF
TRBJ2-2 TRBV7-6 CASSLRGHRDTGELFF
TRBJ2-2 TRBV5-1 CASRLIGELFF
TRBJ2-2 TRBV29-1 CSVVDSRSNTGELFF
TRBJ2-1 TRBV7-8 CASREIAVGVEYNEQFF
TRBJ2-7 TRBV30 CAWSVRGLYYEQYF